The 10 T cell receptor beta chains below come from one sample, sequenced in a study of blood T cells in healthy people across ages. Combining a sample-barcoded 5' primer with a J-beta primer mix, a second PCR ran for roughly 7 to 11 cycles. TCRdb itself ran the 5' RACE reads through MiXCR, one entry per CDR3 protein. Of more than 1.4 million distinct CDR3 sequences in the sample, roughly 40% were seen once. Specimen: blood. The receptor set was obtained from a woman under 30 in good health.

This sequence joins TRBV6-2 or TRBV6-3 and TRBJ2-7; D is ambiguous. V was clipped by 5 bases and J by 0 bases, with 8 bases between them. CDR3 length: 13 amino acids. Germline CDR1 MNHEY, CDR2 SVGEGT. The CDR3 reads CASSVLTSYEQYF. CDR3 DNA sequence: TGTGCCAGCAGTGTTCTGACCTCCTACGAGCAGTACTTC.

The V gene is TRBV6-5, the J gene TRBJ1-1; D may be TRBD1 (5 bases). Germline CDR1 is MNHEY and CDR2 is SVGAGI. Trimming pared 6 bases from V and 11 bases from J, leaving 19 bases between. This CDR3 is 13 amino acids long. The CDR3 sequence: CASSAGTTAGAFF. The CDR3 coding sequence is TGTGCCAGCAGCGCTGGGACTACCGCTGGCGCTTTCTTT.

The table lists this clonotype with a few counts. The CDR3 DNA reads as TGCAGTGCTGAGCCGACTAGCGGGGGGGCAAGCACAGATACGCAGTATTTT. The encoded protein is CSAEPTSGGASTDTQYF. V and J are TRBV20-1 and TRBJ2-3; TRBD2 agrees at 14 bases. This CDR3 comprises 17 residues. Germline V gives CDR1 DFQATT, CDR2 SNEGSKA (reference sequence). V was clipped by 5 bases and J by 0 bases; unmatched bases: 7.

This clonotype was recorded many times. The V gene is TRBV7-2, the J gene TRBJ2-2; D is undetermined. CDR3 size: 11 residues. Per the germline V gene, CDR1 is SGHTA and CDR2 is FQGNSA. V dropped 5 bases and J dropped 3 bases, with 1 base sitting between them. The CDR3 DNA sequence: TGTGCCAGCAGCGACACCGGGGAGCTGTTTTTT. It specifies CASSDTGELFF.

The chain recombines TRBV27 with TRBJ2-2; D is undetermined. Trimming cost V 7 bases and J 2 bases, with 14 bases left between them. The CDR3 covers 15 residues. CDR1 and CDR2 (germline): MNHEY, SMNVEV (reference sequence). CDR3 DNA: TGTGCCAGCATACCATCGGCGACTAACACCGGGGAGCTGTTTTTT. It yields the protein CASIPSATNTGELFF.

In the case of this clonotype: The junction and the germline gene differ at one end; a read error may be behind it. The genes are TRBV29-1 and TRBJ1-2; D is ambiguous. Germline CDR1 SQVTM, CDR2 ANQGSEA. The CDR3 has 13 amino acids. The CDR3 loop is CSLEVVGLGGYTF. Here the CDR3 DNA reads TGCAGCCTTGAAGTGGTCGGTTTAGGGGGCTACACCTTC.

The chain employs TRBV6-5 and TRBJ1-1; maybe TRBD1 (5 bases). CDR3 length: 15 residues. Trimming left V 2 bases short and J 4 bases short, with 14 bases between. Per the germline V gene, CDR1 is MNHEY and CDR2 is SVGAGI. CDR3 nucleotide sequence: TGTGCCAGCAGTTACAGGCAGGGTTTGGGCACTGAAGCTTTCTTT. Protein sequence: CASSYRQGLGTEAFF.

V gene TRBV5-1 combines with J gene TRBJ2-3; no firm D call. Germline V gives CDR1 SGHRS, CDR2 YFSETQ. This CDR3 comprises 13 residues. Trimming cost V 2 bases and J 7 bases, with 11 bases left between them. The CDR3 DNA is TGCGCCAGCAGCTTCCCACCTGGGAATACGCAGTATTTT. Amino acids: CASSFPPGNTQYF.

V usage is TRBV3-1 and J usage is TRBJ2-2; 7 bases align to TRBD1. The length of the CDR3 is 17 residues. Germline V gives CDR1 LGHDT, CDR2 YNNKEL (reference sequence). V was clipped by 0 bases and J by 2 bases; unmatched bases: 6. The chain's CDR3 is CASSQDDGTANTGELFF. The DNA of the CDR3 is TGTGCCAGCAGCCAAGATGATGGGACAGCAAACACCGGGGAGCTGTTTTTT.

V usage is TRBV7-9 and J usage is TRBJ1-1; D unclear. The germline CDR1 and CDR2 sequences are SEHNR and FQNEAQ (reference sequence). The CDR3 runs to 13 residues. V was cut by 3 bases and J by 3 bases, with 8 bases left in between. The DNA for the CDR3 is TGTGCCAGCAGCTTTCCGGGTTACACTGAAGCTTTCTTT. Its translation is CASSFPGYTEAFF.